This T cell receptor beta chain was retrieved from a study of Ad26.COV2.S vaccination and SARS-CoV-2 variants. On the study more broadly: The study gave Ad26.COV2.S intramuscularly, once or twice 56 days apart. Whole-study findings and limits: Vaccine recipients and placebo recipients showed similar non-spike TCR breadth.

Treatment: 15 to 20 received Ad26.COV2.S at low or high dose, single or two shots; several received placebo; per-sample allocation not given. Sampling took place 63 days after the first vaccine or placebo injection. Germline CDR1 is SGDLS and CDR2 is YYNGEE. V lost 2 bases to trimming and J lost 7 bases, with 13 bases between them. The CDR3 consists of 13 residues. Produced via immunoSEQ multiplex PCR; TCRdb's table is partial and in-frame only. The repertoire consists of around 450,000 clones, with 70% to 90% occurring once and the leading ten covering 1.5% to 2%. As to this clone: Antigen unknown.

This chain uses TRBV9 with TRBJ2-7; D possibly corresponds to TRBD2 (6 bases). The specimen comprised peripheral blood, sampled in a trial of Ad26.COV2.S vaccine versus placebo. The sequence derives from a person aged 18 to 65 who received the Ad26.COV2.S COVID-19 vaccine or a placebo. CDR3 nucleotides: TGTGCCAGCAGCGTCTCGGGAGCTAGGGAGCAGTACTTC. This codes for CASSVSGAREQYF.